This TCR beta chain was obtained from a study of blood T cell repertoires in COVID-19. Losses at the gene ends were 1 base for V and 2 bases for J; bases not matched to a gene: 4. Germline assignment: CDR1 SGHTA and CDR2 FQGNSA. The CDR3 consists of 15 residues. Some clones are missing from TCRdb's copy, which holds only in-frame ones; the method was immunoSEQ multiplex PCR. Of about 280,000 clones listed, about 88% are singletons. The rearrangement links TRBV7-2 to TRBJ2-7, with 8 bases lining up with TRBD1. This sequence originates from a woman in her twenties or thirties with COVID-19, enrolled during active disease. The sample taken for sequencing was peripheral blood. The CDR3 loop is CASSLGDRGTYEQYF. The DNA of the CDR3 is TGTGCCAGCAGCTTAGGAGACAGGGGCACCTACGAGCAGTACTTC.